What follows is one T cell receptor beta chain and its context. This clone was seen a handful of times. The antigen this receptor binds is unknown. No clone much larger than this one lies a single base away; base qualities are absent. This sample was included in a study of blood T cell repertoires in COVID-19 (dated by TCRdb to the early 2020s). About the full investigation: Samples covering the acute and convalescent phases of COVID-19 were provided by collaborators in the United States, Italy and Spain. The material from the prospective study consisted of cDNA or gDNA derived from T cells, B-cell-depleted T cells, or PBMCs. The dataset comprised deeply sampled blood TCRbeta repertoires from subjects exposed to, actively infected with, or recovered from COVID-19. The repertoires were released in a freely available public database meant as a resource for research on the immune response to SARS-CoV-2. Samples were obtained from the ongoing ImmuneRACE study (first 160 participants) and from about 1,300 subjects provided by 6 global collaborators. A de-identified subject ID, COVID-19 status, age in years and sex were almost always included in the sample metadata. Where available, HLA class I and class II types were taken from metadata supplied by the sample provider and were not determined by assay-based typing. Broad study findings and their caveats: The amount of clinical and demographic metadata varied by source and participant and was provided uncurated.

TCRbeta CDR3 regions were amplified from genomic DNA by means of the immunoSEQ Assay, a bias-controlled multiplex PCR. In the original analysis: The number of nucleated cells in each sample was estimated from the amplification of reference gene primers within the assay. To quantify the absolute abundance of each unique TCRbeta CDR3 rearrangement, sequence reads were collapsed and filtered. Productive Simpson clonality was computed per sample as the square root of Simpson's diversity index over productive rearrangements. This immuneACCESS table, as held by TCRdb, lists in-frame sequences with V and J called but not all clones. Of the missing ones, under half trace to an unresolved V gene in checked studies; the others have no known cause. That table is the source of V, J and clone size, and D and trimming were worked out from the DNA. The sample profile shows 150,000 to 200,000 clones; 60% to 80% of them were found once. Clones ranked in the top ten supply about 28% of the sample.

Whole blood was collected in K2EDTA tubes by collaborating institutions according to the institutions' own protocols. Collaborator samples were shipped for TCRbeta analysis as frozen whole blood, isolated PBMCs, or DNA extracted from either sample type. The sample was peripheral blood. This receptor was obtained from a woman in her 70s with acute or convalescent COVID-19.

The sequenced DNA is TGTGCCAGCAGCCAAGGCGTTACAGGGGGGCAATCGCCCCAGCATTTT. It translates to CASSQGVTGGQSPQHF. The receptor chain draws on TRBV4-2 and TRBJ1-5; the central 8 bases match TRBD1. Germline trimming amounts to 1 base on V and 9 bases on J, with 11 as the count of junction bases outside the gene matches. The germline V gene provides CDR1 LGHNA and CDR2 YNFKEQ. The cysteine opens and the phenylalanine closes a CDR3 of 16 amino acids. Just the 48-base CDR3 DNA is kept, in frame starting at base 1.